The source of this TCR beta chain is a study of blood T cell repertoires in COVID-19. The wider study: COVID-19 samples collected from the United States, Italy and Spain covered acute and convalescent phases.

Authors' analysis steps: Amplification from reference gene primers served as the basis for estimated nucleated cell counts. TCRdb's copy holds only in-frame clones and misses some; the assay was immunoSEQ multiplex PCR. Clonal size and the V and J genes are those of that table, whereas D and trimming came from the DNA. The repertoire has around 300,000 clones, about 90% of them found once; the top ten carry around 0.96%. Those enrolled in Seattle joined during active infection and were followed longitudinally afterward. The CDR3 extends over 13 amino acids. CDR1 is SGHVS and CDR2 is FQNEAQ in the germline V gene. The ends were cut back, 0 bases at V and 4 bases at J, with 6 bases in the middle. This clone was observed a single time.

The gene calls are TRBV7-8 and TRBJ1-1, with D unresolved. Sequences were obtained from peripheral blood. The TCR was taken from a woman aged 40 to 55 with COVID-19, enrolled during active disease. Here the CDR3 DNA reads TGTGCCAGCAGCTTAGCCAGGTTCACTGAAGCTTTCTTT. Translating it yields CASSLARFTEAFF.